This T cell receptor beta chain was retrieved from a study of OX40 agonist ivuxolimab in advanced cancers. Study results and caveats: Researchers report that CD8+ T cells had, on average, more expanded clones than CD4+.

The data were produced by immunoSEQ multiplex PCR, yet TCRdb's version contains in-frame clones alone and is incomplete. The data contain approximately 47,000 clones, roughly 90% of them seen just once; the ten biggest clones take up about 8%. A word on this clone: Its antigen is unknown.

Per germline, CDR1 SGHNT and CDR2 YYREEE (reference sequence). Between the trimmed V and J ends, which lost 0 bases and 0 bases, there was a span of 18 bases. The CDR3 consists of 19 residues. The chain carries TRBV5-4 and TRBJ1-4, with D tentatively TRBD1 (6 bases). Sequences were derived from CD4+ or CD8+ T cells sorted from blood, sampled in a trial of the OX40 agonist ivuxolimab. The TCR comes from an adult with an advanced solid tumor such as melanoma, head and neck, liver or kidney cancer. CDR3 in DNA: TGTGCCAGCAGCTTGGTTAGGGGGGGACACCCGGCAACTAATGAAAAACTGTTTTTT. Its protein product is CASSLVRGGHPATNEKLFF.